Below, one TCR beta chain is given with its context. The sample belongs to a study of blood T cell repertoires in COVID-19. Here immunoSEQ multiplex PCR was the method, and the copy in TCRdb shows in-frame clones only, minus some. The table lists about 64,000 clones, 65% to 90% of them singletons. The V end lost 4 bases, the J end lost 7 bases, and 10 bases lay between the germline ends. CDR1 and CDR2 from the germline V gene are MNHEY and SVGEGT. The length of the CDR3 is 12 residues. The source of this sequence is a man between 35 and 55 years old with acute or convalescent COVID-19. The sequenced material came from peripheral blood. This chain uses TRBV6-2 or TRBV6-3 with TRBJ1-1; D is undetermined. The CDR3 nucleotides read TGTGCCAGCAGTTGGAGGGCCGGTGAAGCTTTCTTT. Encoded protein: CASSWRAGEAFF.